This TCR beta chain was sequenced for a study of shared clonotypes between healthy human individuals. Study at large: Contributing individuals were two females and a few males aged 18 to 49.

Germline CDR1 and CDR2: SNHLY and FYNNEI. The CDR3 is made up of 13 amino acids. The ends were cut back, 8 bases at V and 10 bases at J, with 15 bases in the middle. Using immunoSEQ multiplex PCR, the repertoire was profiled, and TCRdb retains in-frame clones only, with some absent. This sample yields millions of clones, of which roughly 94% are seen a single time; 0.13% belongs to the top ten. Regarding the study as a whole: It was the non-shared clonotypes that had lower generation probabilities than clonotypes shared by all four donors.

In this sample, this clone turned up a few times. Its matching antigen is unknown. CD4+ cells yielded CD45RA+ naive and CD45RA-negative memory subsets. This sequence originates from a man younger than 30 in good health. Sequencing was done on a sample of naive CD4+ T cells sorted from blood. As for subset: CD45RA+ positively selected. The V call is TRBV2, the J call TRBJ1-6; D remains unclear. Here the CDR3 reads CASLRTNRSPLHF. The CDR3, as DNA: TGTGCCAGCCTAAGGACTAATAGGTCACCCCTCCACTTT.